This T cell receptor (beta chain) was profiled in a study of blood T cell repertoires in COVID-19. Libraries were prepared by immunoSEQ multiplex PCR; TCRdb keeps only in-frame clonotypes and omits some of them. The sample lists roughly 180,000 clones, over 80% occurring once. The length of the CDR3 is 13 residues. From germline, CDR1 is MNHEY and CDR2 SMNVEV (reference sequence). V dropped 3 bases and J dropped 4 bases, with 9 bases sitting between them. Resolution of symptoms, clearance, or two negative PCRs was present in recovered Cohort 3 donors. Sequences were obtained from PBMCs or T cells enriched from blood (not recorded which). This sequence joins TRBV27 and TRBJ1-2; D gene unclear. The clonotype was recovered from a woman aged 55-69 years who had recovered from COVID-19. CDR3 nucleotide sequence: TGTGCCAGCAGTTTTGGGGAGAGCTATGGCTACACCTTC. Encoded protein: CASSFGESYGYTF.